This TCR beta chain was identified during a study of response to subunit inactivated influenza vaccine. This clonotype was detected a few times. Trimming pared 0 bases from V and 0 bases from J, leaving 11 bases between. In germline, CDR1 is KGHDR, CDR2 SFDVKD. CDR3 length: 17 residues. TCRdb independently ran MiXCR on the RT-PCR reads; one entry per CDR3 protein. The sample records just under 550,000 distinct CDR3 sequences, roughly 25% being singletons. The same data also went into a second study, on T cells expressing NK-cell markers. According to that study: 5'RACE template switching built TCR beta cDNA with unique molecular identifiers.

The chain recombines TRBV24-1 with TRBJ2-1; D ambiguous. This clonotype originated in a man aged 50 or older who received an inactivated influenza vaccine. The sequencing here drew on CD4+ T cells sorted from PBMCs, taken 11 to 12 days after vaccination. CDR3 bases: TGTGCCACCAGTGATTTGCCAAGGTATGACTCCTACAATGAGCAGTTCTTC. It yields the protein CATSDLPRYDSYNEQFF.